This T cell receptor (beta chain) was identified during a study of beta chain features in type 1 diabetes. The entirety of the isolated RNA underwent reverse transcription, so expressed TCRB transcripts were sequenced. The assay was immunoSEQ multiplex PCR, and TCRdb's table has in-frame clones only and misses some. Counted here are some 150,000 clones, about 10% occurring once; the ten biggest clones make up under 1.5%. The sample was naive CD4+ T cells from blood. The clonotype comes from a man younger than 35 in good health.

The CDR3 region has the DNA TGTGCCAGCTCACTAAGTCAGGGCGTCCCCTACGAGCAGTACTTC. Protein product: CASSLSQGVPYEQYF. The rearrangement links TRBV18 to TRBJ2-7; tentatively, D is TRBD1 (5 bases). CDR3 size: 15 residues. Germline V gene data show CDR1 as KGHSH and CDR2 as LQKENI. Deletions cut 4 bases from V and 2 bases from J, with 15 bases between.